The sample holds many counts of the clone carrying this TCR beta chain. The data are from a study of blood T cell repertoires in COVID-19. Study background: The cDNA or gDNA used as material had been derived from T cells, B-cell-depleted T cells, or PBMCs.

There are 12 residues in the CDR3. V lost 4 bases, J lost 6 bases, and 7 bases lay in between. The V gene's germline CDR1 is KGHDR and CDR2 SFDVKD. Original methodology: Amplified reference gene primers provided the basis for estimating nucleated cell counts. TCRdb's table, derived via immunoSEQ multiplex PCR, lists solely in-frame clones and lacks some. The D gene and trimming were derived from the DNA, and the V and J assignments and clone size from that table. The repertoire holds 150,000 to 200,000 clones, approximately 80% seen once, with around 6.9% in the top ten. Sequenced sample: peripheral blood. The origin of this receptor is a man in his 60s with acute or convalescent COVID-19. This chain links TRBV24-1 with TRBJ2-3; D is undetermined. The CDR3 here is CATSDLEDTQYF. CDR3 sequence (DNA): TGTGCCACCAGTGACCTAGAGGATACGCAGTATTTT.